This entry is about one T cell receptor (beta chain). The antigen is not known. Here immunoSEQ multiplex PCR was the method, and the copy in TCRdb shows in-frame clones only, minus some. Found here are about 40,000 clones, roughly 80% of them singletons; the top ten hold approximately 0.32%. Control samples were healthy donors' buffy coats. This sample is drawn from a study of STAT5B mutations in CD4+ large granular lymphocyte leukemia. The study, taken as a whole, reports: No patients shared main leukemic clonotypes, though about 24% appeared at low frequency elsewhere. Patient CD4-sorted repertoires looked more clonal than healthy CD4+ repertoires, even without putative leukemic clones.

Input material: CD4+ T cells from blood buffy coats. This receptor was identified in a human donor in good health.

CDR3: CASSPRVAGFGETQYF. The CDR3 DNA sequence: TGTGCCAGCAGCCCGAGAGTAGCGGGATTTGGAGAGACCCAGTACTTC. The rearrangement joins TRBV9 to TRBJ2-5; TRBD2 matches at 8 bases. The CDR3 is made up of 16 amino acids. Trimming removed 4 bases from V and 4 bases from J; junction bases left unmatched: 12. CDR1 is SGDLS, CDR2 YYNGEE, per germline.